The 28 T cell receptor beta chains below all came from one sample that was sequenced in a study of response to subunit inactivated influenza vaccine. TCRdb recomputed calls from the RT-PCR reads with MiXCR, one row per CDR3 protein. The top ten clones hold approximately 2.9% of a sample with some 550,000 distinct CDR3 sequences, approximately 20% of them seen once. This same sample was also taken into another study, of T cells expressing NK-cell markers. This second report adds: What made the TCR beta cDNA was 5'RACE template switching with UMIs.

The sequenced sample was CD4+ T cells sorted from PBMCs, obtained 11 to 12 days after vaccination. The origin of the receptors is a man between 45 and 60 years old who received an inactivated influenza vaccine.

This clonotype was seen many times. Compared with germline, one end of the junction differs, possibly owing to a read error. The chain combines TRBV5-1 with TRBJ2-2; D unclear. From germline, CDR1 is SGHRS and CDR2 YFSETQ. There are 13 residues in the CDR3. The CDR3 DNA follows: TGTGCCAGCAGCCAAGGGAACACCGGGGAGCTGTTTTTT. It translates to CASSQGNTGELFF.

V and J are TRBV4-2 and TRBJ2-1; tentative D call: TRBD1 (7 bases). The CDR3 totals 18 residues. V gave up 0 bases and J gave up 3 bases, with 18 bases separating them. Per germline, CDR1 LGHNA and CDR2 YNFKEQ. DNA for the CDR3: TGTGCCAGCAGCCAAGAAGGAGGGCGACAGGGTGGCTACAATGAGCAGTTCTTC. It translates to CASSQEGGRQGGYNEQFF.

The V call is TRBV15, the J call TRBJ1-5; tentative D call: TRBD1 (5 bases). CDR3 size: 16 residues. Between the trimmed V and J ends, which lost 0 bases and 2 bases, there was a span of 11 bases. Germline CDR1 and CDR2: LNHNV and YYDKDF (reference sequence). As DNA, the CDR3 is TGTGCCACCAGCAGAGATCAGTGGACACGCAATCAGCCCCAGCATTTT. Encoded protein: CATSRDQWTRNQPQHF.

In its sample, this clonotype was seen a few times. This chain joins TRBV7-9 and TRBJ2-1; 9 nucleotides match TRBD2. Trimming removed 3 bases from V and 8 bases from J; junction bases left unmatched: 2. The length of the CDR3 is 13 residues. Germline V gene sequence: CDR1 SEHNR, CDR2 FQNEAQ (reference sequence). The CDR3 DNA sequence: TGTGCCAGCAGCTTCCGACTAGCGGATGAGCAGTTCTTC. Its translation: CASSFRLADEQFF.

This clonotype occurred a few times. This chain joins TRBV29-1 and TRBJ2-5, with 14 nucleotides matching TRBD2. The germline V gene encodes CDR1 SQVTM and CDR2 ANQGSEA. V was clipped by 6 bases and J by 5 bases; unmatched bases: 11. The CDR3 length is 16 residues. The CDR3 bases are TGCAGCGTGGGTGCTGGACTAGCGGGAGGCTGGGAGACCCAGTACTTC. It encodes CSVGAGLAGGWETQYF.

This clonotype was recorded a few times. V is TRBV20-1 and J is TRBJ2-1, with D hard to call. CDR1 DFQATT and CDR2 SNEGSKA come from the germline V gene (reference sequence). The CDR3 is made up of 14 amino acids. The ends were cut back, 2 bases at V and 8 bases at J, with 16 bases in the middle. The CDR3 DNA follows: TGCAGTGCTAGACCAAACGGCAGGTCAGATGAGCAGTTCTTC. Its translation: CSARPNGRSDEQFF.

A few counts support this clonotype. The chain combines TRBV19 with TRBJ2-7, with 7 positions matching TRBD1. The CDR3 extends over 14 amino acids. In germline, CDR1 is LNHDA, CDR2 SQIVND (reference sequence). V lost 6 bases to trimming and J lost 3 bases; unmatched junction nucleotides: 8. CDR3 coding DNA: TGTGCCAGTAGCTCCGCGACAGGGTTCTACGAGCAGTACTTC. It translates to CASSSATGFYEQYF.

Worth noting for this clonotype: An end of the junction does not agree with germline; a read error may underlie this. The CDR3 region is CACSSFGGTQYF. Written as DNA, the CDR3 is TGTGCCTGCAGCTCGTTTGGTGGGACCCAGTACTTC. The chain carries TRBV14 and TRBJ2-5; D gene ambiguous. Per germline, CDR1 SGHDN and CDR2 FVKESK. There are 12 residues in the CDR3.

This clonotype showed up many times. The rearrangement links TRBV5-1 to TRBJ2-3; 14 bases map to TRBD2. This CDR3 comprises 15 residues. With 4 bases clipped from V and 5 bases from J, the junction kept 3 bases outside the gene matches. Germline V gene sequence: CDR1 SGHRS, CDR2 YFSETQ. The CDR3 spells CASSAGLAGVDTQYF. Here the CDR3 DNA reads TGCGCCAGCAGCGCGGGACTAGCGGGAGTAGATACGCAGTATTTT.

This clonotype was counted between two and nine times. This chain uses TRBV20-1 with TRBJ2-2; 9 nucleotides agree with TRBD2. This CDR3 is built from 17 residues. V gave up 0 bases and J gave up 4 bases; unmatched junction bases: 9. Germline values: CDR1 DFQATT, CDR2 SNEGSKA (reference sequence). In DNA, the CDR3 is TGCAGTGCTAGAGATGTTAGCGGGAGAGCGGGCACCGGGGAGCTGTTTTTT. This codes for CSARDVSGRAGTGELFF.

This chain links TRBV9 with TRBJ2-3, with 8 bases matching TRBD2. The CDR3 is made up of 16 amino acids. V lost 4 bases to trimming and J lost 2 bases; unmatched junction nucleotides: 9. Germline CDR1 and CDR2: SGDLS and YYNGEE. The CDR3 spells CASSPGGSGNTDTQYF. As DNA, the CDR3 is TGTGCCAGCAGCCCAGGAGGTAGCGGGAACACAGATACGCAGTATTTT.

CDR3: CASSYHLDSGRFQETQYF. CDR3 in DNA: TGTGCCAGCAGTTACCACCTGGACAGCGGGAGATTCCAAGAGACCCAGTACTTC. This chain links TRBV6-2 or TRBV6-3 with TRBJ2-5; TRBD2 agrees at 8 bases. V gave up 2 bases and J gave up 1 base; unmatched junction bases: 12. Germline assignment: CDR1 MNHEY and CDR2 SVGEGT. This CDR3 is built from 18 residues.

V is TRBV9 and J is TRBJ2-7; TRBD2 matches at 12 bases. Germline CDR1 is SGDLS and CDR2 is YYNGEE. The CDR3 has 15 residues. V lost 4 bases to trimming and J lost 4 bases; unmatched junction nucleotides: 6. The CDR3 loop reads CASSPRLAGAYEQYF. DNA for the CDR3: TGTGCCAGCAGCCCCCGACTAGCGGGAGCATACGAGCAGTACTTC. The full variable domain, rest sourced from reference TRBV9 and TRBJ2-7, is DSGVTQTPKHLITATGQRVTLRCSPRSGDLSVYWYQQSLDQGLQFLIQYYNGEERAKGNILERFSAQQFPDLHSELNLSSLELGDSALYFCASSPRLAGAYEQYFGPGTRLTVT.

This chain connects TRBV6-2 or TRBV6-3 to TRBJ1-4; D possibly corresponds to TRBD1 (6 bases). Between the trimmed V and J ends, which lost 2 bases and 8 bases, there was a span of 6 bases. The germline gives CDR1 MNHEY, CDR2 SVGEGT. The CDR3 runs 12 residues. The CDR3 is CASSYDREKLFF. The CDR3 DNA follows: TGTGCCAGCAGTTACGACAGGGAAAAACTGTTTTTT.

This clonotype was detected ten times or more. This chain connects TRBV28 to TRBJ2-7; the D is unclear. Germline CDR1 MDHEN, CDR2 SYDVKM. This CDR3 is 12 amino acids long. V was clipped by 6 bases and J by 3 bases, with 9 bases between them. Here the CDR3 reads CASSLPGYEQYF. CDR3 DNA sequence: TGTGCCAGCAGCTTACCAGGCTACGAGCAGTACTTC. Based on the CDR3 plus reference TRBV28 and TRBJ2-7, the full variable domain is DVKVTQSSRYLVKRTGEKVFLECVQDMDHENMFWYRQDPGLGLRLIYFSYDVKMKEKGDIPEGYSVSREKKERFSLILESASTNQTSMYLCASSLPGYEQYFGPGTRLTVT.

This clonotype was seen a few times. V usage is TRBV3-1 and J usage is TRBJ2-1; TRBD2 agrees at 15 bases. CDR1 is LGHDT, CDR2 YNNKEL, per germline (reference sequence). Trimming removed 5 bases from V and 9 bases from J; junction bases left unmatched: 11. The CDR3 sequence is 17 residues long. The CDR3 nucleotides read TGTGCCAGCAGCTACCCTGGACTAGCGGGGGGGCAGGGTGAGCAGTTCTTC. This codes for CASSYPGLAGGQGEQFF.

Only a few counts were recorded for this clonotype. The V call is TRBV12-3 or TRBV12-4, the J call TRBJ2-1; 12 bases are a match to TRBD2. V trimming: 5 bases; J trimming: 12 bases; junction bases outside the gene matches: 8. The CDR3 is 14 amino acids. The DNA of the CDR3 is TGTGCCAGCAGTCCAGGACTAGCGGGGCACCCGCAGTTCTTC. Translating gives CASSPGLAGHPQFF.

The rearrangement joins TRBV6-5 to TRBJ2-5; 11 bases are a match to TRBD1. Trimming cost V 2 bases and J 5 bases; bases outside gene matches: 10. In germline, CDR1 is MNHEY, CDR2 SVGAGI. The CDR3 totals 17 residues. The CDR3 coding sequence is TGTGCCAGCAGTTACGGGACAGGGGGATTAGTTCGGGAGACCCAGTACTTC. Protein: CASSYGTGGLVRETQYF.

This clonotype was seen a few times. The chain uses TRBV2 and TRBJ2-1, with D possibly matching TRBD2 (6 bases). Trimming removed 1 base at V and 7 bases at J, with 11 bases between. Germline loops: CDR1 SNHLY, CDR2 FYNNEI. This CDR3 contains 14 residues. In DNA form, the CDR3 reads TGTGCCAGCAGTGAAGATATTGGGGGGAATGAGCAGTTCTTC. Its protein is CASSEDIGGNEQFF.

The chain uses TRBV6-2 or TRBV6-3 and TRBJ2-5, with 8 bases fitting TRBD1. Germline CDR1 is MNHEY and CDR2 is SVGEGT. The CDR3 loop spans 16 amino acids. Trimming took 4 bases from V and 6 from J; bases not matched to a gene: 13. CDR3 DNA sequence: TGTGCCAGCAGTTCTCCGCGGACAGGGAAGGGCAAGACCCAGTACTTC. Protein product: CASSSPRTGKGKTQYF.

This clonotype was observed a handful of times. The chain has TRBV29-1 and TRBJ2-1, with no clear D. The CDR3 sequence is 11 residues long. The V gene's germline CDR1 is SQVTM and CDR2 ANQGSEA. V lost 7 bases and J 4 bases, leaving 8 bases between the germline ends. The CDR3 protein is CSGGFYNEQFF. CDR3 DNA sequence: TGCAGCGGGGGATTTTACAATGAGCAGTTCTTC.

There are many counts of this clonotype. V usage is TRBV29-1 and J usage is TRBJ2-7, with D tentatively TRBD1 (5 bases). V lost 6 bases and J lost 1, with 22 bases in between. The CDR3 is 16 residues long. Germline V lookup: CDR1 SQVTM, CDR2 ANQGSEA. The DNA for the CDR3 is TGCAGCGTCGAAATGTACACGCCTGACAGTTCCTACGAGCAGTACTTC. It specifies CSVEMYTPDSSYEQYF.

The chain joins TRBV9 to TRBJ1-1, with 9 bases lining up with TRBD1. The CDR3 totals 14 residues. The V and J ends lost 4 bases and 6 bases, in that order; junction bases with no gene match: 7. Germline CDR1 SGDLS, CDR2 YYNGEE. For the CDR3, the DNA is TGTGCCAGCAGCTCCAGAAGACAGGGGGCTGAAGCTTTCTTT. Translation: CASSSRRQGAEAFF.

This clonotype was observed a few times. The J gene is TRBJ2-3, the V gene TRBV15, with 8 bases that match TRBD1. The V segment lost 5 bases and the J segment 3 bases; nucleotides outside the gene matches: 10. The CDR3 is 16 residues long. CDR1 and CDR2 from the germline V gene are LNHNV and YYDKDF (reference sequence). CDR3 sequence (DNA): TGTGCCACCAGCCCCCGGACAGGGACTCAGACAGATACGCAGTATTTT. Its translation is CATSPRTGTQTDTQYF.

This clonotype has only a few counts. The chain is built from TRBV7-9 and TRBJ1-4; D is ambiguous. V gave up 5 bases and J gave up 5 bases, with 12 bases separating them. Looked up from germline, CDR1 is SEHNR and CDR2 is FQNEAQ (reference sequence). The CDR3 consists of 14 residues. The CDR3: CASSKSGGNEKLFF. The CDR3, as DNA: TGTGCCAGCAGCAAATCGGGAGGGAATGAAAAACTGTTTTTT.

The sample holds a few counts of this clonotype. The CDR3 protein is CASSLAGGYKNIQYF. The CDR3 nucleotides read TGTGCCAGCAGCTTAGCTGGCGGATACAAAAACATTCAGTACTTC. The genes are TRBV7-2 and TRBJ2-4; D not resolved. The CDR3 runs 15 residues. Germline assignment: CDR1 SGHTA and CDR2 FQGNSA. The V and J ends lost 0 bases and 3 bases respectively, with 9 bases between them.

The rearrangement links TRBV7-9 to TRBJ1-4, with D maybe TRBD1 (6 bases). The V gene's germline CDR1 is SEHNR and CDR2 FQNEAQ (reference sequence). The CDR3 runs 13 residues. V was trimmed by 5 bases and J by 8 bases, leaving 12 bases between them. The CDR3 loop reads CASSLDRLEKLFF. As DNA, the CDR3 is TGTGCCAGCAGCCTCGACAGGTTGGAAAAACTGTTTTTT.

This clonotype showed up just a few times. The V gene is TRBV9, the J gene TRBJ2-1; D remains unclear. CDR1 is SGDLS and CDR2 is YYNGEE in the germline V gene. V was cut by 0 bases and J by 8 bases, with 9 bases left in between. CDR3 length: 13 residues. The chain's CDR3 is CASSVGGLHEQFF. In nucleotides, the CDR3 is TGTGCCAGCAGCGTAGGAGGTCTCCATGAGCAGTTCTTC.